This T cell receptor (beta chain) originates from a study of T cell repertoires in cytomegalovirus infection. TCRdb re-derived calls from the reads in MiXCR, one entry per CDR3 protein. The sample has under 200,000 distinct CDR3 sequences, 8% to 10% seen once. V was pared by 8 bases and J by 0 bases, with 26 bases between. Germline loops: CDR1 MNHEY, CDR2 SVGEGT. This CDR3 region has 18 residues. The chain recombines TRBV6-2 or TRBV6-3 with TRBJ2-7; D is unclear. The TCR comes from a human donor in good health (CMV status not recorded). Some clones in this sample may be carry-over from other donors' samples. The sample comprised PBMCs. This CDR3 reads CASSTTSTLGISSYEQYF. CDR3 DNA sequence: TGTGCCAGCTCTACGACTTCGACGCTCGGCATCAGCTCCTACGAGCAGTACTTC.